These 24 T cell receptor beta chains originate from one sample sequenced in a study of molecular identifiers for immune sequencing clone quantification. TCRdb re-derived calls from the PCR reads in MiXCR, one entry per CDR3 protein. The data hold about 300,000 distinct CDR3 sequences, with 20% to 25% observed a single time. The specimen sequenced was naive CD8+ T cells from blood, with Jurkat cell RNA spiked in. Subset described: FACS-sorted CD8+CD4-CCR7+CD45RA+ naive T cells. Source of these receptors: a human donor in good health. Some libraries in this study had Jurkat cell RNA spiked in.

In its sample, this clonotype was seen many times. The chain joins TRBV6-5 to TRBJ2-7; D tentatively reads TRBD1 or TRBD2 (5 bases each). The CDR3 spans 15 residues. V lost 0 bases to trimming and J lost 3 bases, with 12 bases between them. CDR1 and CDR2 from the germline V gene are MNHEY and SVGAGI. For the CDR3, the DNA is TGTGCCAGCAGTTACTCGTGGGACGAGGGCTACGAGCAGTACTTC. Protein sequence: CASSYSWDEGYEQYF.

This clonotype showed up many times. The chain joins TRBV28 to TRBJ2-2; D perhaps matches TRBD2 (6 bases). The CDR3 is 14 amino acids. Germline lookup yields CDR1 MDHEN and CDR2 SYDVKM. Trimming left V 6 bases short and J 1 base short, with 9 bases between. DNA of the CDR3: TGTGCCAGCAGCCCGGGACTGAACACCGGGGAGCTGTTTTTT. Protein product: CASSPGLNTGELFF.

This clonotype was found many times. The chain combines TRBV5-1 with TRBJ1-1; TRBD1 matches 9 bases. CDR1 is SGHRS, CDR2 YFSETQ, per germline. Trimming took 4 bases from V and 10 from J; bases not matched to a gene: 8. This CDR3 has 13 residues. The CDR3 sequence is CASSPGTGFPAFF. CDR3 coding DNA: TGCGCCAGCAGCCCCGGGACAGGGTTTCCAGCTTTCTTT.

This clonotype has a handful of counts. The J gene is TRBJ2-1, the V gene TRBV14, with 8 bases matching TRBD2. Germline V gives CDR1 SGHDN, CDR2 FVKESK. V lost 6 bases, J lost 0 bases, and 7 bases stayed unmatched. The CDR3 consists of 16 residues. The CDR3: CASSHSGVSSYNEQFF. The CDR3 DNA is TGTGCCAGCAGTCATAGCGGGGTCAGCTCCTACAATGAGCAGTTCTTC.

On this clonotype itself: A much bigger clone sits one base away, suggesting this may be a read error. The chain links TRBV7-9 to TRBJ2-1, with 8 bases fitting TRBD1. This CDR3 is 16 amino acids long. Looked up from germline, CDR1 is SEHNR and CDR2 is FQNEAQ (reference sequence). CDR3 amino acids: CASSHTSGGSYNEQSF. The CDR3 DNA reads TGTGCCAGCAGCCACACGTCAGGGGGCTCCTACAATGAGCAGTCCTTC. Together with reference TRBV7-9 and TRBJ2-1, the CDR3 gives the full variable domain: DTGVSQNPRHKITKRGQNVTFRCDPISEHNRLYWYRQTLGQGPEFLTYFQNEAQLEKSRLLSDRFSAERPKGSFSTLEIQRTEQGDSAMYLCASSHTSGGSYNEQSFGPGTRLTVL.

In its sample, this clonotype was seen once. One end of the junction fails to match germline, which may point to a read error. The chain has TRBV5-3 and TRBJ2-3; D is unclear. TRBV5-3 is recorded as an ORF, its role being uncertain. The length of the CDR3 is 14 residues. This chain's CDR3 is CASSLVTTPGTQYF. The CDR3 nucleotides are TGTGCCAGCAGCTTGGTCACTACCCCAGGTACGCAGTATTTT.

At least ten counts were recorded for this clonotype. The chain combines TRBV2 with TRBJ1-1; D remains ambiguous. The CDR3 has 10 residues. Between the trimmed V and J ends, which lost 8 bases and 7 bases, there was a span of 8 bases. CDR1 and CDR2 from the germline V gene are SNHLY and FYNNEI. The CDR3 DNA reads TGTGCCAGCCACGGTGGTGAAGCTTTCTTT. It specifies CASHGGEAFF.

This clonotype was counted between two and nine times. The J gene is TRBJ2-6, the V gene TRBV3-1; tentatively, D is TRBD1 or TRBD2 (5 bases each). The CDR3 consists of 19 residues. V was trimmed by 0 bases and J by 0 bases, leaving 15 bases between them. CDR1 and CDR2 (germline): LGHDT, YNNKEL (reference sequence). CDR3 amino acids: CASSQDSVGGGSGANVLTF. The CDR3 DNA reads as TGTGCCAGCAGCCAAGATTCTGTTGGGGGTGGCTCTGGGGCCAACGTCCTGACTTTC. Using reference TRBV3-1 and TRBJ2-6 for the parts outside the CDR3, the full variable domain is DTAVSQTPKYLVTQMGNDKSIKCEQNLGHDTMYWYKQDSKKFLKIMFSYNNKELIINETVPNRFSPKSPDKAHLNLHINSLELGDSAVYFCASSQDSVGGGSGANVLTFGAGSRLTVL.

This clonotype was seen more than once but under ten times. The CDR3, as DNA: TGTGCCAGCAGTTACTTGGGGGGACTGCAGGATGAGCAGTTCTTC. As protein: CASSYLGGLQDEQFF. This chain connects TRBV6-5 to TRBJ2-1, with TRBD2 as a possible D gene (6 bases). V shed 1 base and J shed 8 bases, with 15 bases lying between them. CDR1 is MNHEY, CDR2 SVGAGI, per germline. The CDR3 extends over 15 amino acids.

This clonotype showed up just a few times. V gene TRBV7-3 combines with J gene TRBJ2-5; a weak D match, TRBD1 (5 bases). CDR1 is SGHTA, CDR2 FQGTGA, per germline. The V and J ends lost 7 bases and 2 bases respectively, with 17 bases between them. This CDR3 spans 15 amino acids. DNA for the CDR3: TGTGCCAGCAACTCTCGCTCGGACAATCAAGAGACCCAGTACTTC. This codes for CASNSRSDNQETQYF.

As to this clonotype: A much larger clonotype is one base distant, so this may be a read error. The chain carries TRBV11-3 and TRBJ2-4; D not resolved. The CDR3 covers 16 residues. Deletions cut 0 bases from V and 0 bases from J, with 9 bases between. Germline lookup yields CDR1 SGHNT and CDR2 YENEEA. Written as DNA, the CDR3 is TGTGCCAGCAGCTTAGAAAAACTGCAAGCCAAAAACATTCAGTACTTC. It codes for CASSLEKLQAKNIQYF.

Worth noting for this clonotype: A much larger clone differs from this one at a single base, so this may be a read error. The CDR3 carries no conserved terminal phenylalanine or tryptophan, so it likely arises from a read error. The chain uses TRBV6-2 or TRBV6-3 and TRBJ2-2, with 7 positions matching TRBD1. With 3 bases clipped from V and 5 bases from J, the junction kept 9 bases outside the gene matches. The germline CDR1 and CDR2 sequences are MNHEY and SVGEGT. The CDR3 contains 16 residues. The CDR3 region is CASSYEDRSITGELFI. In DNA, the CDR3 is TGTGCCAGCAGTTATGAGGACAGGTCGATTACCGGGGAGCTGTTTATT.

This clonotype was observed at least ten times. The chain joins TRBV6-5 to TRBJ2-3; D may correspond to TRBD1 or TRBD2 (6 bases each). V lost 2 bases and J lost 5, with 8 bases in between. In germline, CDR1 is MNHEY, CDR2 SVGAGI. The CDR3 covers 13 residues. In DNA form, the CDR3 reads TGTGCCAGCAGTTACGGGGGGCAAGATACGCAGTATTTT. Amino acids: CASSYGGQDTQYF.

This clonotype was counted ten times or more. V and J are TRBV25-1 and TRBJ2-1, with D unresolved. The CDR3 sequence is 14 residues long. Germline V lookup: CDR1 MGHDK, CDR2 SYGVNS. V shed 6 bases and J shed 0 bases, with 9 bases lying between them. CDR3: CASRDSSSYNEQFF. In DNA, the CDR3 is TGTGCCAGCAGAGACTCGAGCTCCTACAATGAGCAGTTCTTC.

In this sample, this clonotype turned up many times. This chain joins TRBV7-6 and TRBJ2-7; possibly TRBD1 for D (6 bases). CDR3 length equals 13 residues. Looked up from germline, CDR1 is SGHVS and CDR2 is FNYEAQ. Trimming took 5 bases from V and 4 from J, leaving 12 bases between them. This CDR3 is CASSQAGQYEQYF. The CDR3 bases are TGTGCCAGCAGCCAGGCCGGACAGTACGAGCAGTACTTC.

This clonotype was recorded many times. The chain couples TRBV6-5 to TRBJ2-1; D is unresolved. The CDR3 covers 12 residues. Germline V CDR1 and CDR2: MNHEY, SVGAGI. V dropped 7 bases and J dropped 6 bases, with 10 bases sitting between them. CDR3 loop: CASTVDFNEQFF. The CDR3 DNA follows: TGTGCCAGCACCGTCGACTTCAATGAGCAGTTCTTC.

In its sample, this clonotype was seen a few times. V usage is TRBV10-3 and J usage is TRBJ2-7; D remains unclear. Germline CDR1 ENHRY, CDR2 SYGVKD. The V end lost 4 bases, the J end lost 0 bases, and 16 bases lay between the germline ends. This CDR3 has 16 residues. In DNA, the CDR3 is TGTGCCATCAGTGTTTTTGGGCAGGTTAGCTCCTACGAGCAGTACTTC. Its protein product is CAISVFGQVSSYEQYF.

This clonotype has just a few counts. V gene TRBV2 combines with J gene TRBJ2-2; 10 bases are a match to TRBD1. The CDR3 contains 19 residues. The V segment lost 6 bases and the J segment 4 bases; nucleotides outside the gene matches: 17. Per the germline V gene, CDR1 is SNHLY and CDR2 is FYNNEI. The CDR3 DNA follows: TGTGCCAGCAGCAACCCCCGGGACAGGGGTACGGGTAGCACCGGGGAGCTGTTTTTT. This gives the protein CASSNPRDRGTGSTGELFF.

Here the CDR3 reads CASSLGDRAYEQYF. The CDR3 bases are TGTGCCAGCAGCTTAGGGGACAGGGCCTACGAGCAGTACTTC. This chain connects TRBV13 to TRBJ2-7; the match to TRBD1 covers 8 bases. The CDR3 has 14 residues. Germline trimming cut 0 bases from V and 2 bases from J; bases unmatched to any gene: 0. Germline CDR1 is PRHDT and CDR2 is FYEKMQ (reference sequence).

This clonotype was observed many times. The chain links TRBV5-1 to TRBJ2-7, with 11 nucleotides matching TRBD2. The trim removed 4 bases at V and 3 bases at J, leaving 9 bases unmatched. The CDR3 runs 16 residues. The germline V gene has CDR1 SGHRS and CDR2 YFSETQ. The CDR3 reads CASSPRTSGSYYEQYF. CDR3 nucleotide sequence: TGCGCCAGCAGCCCGCGAACTAGCGGGAGCTACTACGAGCAGTACTTC.

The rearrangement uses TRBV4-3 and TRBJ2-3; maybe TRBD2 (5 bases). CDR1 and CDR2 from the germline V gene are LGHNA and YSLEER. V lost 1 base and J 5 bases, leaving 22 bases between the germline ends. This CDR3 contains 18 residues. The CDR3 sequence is CASSQGTASGIGGDTQYF. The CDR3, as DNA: TGCGCCAGCAGCCAAGGTACGGCAAGCGGCATCGGTGGAGATACGCAGTATTTT.

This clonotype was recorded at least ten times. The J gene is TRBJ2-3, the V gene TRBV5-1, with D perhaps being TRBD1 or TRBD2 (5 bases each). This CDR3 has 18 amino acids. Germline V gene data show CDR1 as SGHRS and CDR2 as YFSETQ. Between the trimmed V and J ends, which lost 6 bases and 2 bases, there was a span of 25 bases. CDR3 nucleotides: TGCGCCAGCAAATTCCAACCCGGGACGATGGCACCCACAGATACGCAGTATTTT. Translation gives CASKFQPGTMAPTDTQYF.

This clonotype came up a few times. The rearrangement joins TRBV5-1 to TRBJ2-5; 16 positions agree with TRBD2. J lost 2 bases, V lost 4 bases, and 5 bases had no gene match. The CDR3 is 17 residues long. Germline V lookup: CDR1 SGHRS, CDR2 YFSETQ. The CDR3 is CASSTGTSGGGQETQYF. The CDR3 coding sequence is TGCGCCAGCAGCACCGGGACTAGCGGGGGGGGTCAAGAGACCCAGTACTTC.

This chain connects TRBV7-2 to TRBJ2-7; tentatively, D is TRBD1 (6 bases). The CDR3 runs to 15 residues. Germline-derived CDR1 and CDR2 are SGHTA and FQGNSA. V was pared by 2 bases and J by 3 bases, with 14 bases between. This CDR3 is CASSLSTGTFYEQYF. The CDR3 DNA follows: TGTGCCAGCAGCTTAAGTACCGGGACATTCTACGAGCAGTACTTC.